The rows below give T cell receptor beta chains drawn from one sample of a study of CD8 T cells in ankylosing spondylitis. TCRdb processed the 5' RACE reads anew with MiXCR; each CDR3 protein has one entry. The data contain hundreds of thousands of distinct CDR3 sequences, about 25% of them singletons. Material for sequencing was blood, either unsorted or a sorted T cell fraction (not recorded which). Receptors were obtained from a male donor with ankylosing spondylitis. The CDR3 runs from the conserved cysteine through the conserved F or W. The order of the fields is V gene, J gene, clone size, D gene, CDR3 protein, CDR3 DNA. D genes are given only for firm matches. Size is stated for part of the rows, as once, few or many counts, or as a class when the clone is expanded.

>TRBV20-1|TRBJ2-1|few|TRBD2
CSARGFKGTSGRGYNEQFF
TGCAGTGCTAGAGGATTTAAGGGAACTAGCGGGAGGGGGTACAATGAGCAGTTCTTC
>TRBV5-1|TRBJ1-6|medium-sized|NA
CASSLQPNSYNSPLHF
TGCGCCAGCAGCTTACAGCCGAACTCCTATAATTCACCCCTCCACTTT
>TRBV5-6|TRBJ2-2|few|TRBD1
CASSTLRGRGTGELFF
TGTGCCAGCAGCACGCTCAGGGGGCGCGGGACCGGGGAGCTGTTTTTT
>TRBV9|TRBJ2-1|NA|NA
CASSVVGLTEQFF
TGTGCCAGCAGCGTAGTGGGCCTGACGGAGCAGTTCTTC
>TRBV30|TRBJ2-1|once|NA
CAWSVKAAGNEQFF
TGTGCCTGGAGTGTAAAAGCAGCCGGCAATGAGCAGTTCTTC
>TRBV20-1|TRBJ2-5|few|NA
CSAPKDQETQYF
TGCAGTGCCCCGAAGGATCAAGAGACCCAGTACTTC
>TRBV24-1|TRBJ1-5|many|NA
CATSEAGFNSNQPQHF
TGTGCCACCAGTGAGGCAGGGTTCAATAGCAATCAGCCCCAGCATTTT
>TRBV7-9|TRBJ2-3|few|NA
CASSLANRATDTQYF
TGTGCCAGCAGCTTAGCGAACAGGGCCACAGATACGCAGTATTTT
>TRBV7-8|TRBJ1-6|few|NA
CASSFGQSPSPLHF
TGTGCCAGCAGCTTTGGACAGTCCCCATCACCCCTCCACTTT
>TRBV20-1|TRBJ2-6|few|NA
CSAGVGSGANVLTF
TGCAGTGCGGGGGTGGGGTCTGGGGCCAACGTCCTGACTTTC
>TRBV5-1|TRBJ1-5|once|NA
CASSLAGVDNQPQHF
TGCGCCAGCAGCTTGGCAGGGGTTGACAATCAGCCCCAGCATTTT
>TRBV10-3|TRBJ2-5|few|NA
CAISDWGGQKETQYF
TGTGCCATCAGTGATTGGGGTGGCCAGAAAGAGACCCAGTACTTC
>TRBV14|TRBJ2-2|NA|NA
CASSQDSRLTGELFF
TGTGCCAGCAGCCAAGATAGTCGTCTCACCGGGGAGCTGTTTTTT
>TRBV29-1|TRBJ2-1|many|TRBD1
CSTDRGPSRNEQFF
TGCAGCACAGACAGGGGGCCTAGTCGCAATGAGCAGTTCTTC
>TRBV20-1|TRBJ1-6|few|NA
CSATKLERYNSPLHF
TGCAGTGCTACCAAACTAGAGCGTTATAATTCACCCCTCCACTTT
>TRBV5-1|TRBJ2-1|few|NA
CASSSGLGGGRPEQFF
TGCGCCAGCAGCTCGGGACTGGGGGGCGGCCGTCCGGAGCAGTTCTTC